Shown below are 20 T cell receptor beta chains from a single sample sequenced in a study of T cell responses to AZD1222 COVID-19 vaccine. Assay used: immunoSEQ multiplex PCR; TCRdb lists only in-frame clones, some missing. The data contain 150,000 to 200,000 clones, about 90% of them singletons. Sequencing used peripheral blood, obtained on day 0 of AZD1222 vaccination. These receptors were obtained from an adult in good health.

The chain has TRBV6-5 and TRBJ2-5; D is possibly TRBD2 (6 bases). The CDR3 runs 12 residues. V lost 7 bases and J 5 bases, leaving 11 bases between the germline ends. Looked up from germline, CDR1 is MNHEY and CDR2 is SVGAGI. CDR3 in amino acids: CASKGGGETQYF. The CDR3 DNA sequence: TGTGCCAGCAAGGGTGGGGGGGAGACCCAGTACTTC.

This CDR3 reads CASSLSHSGNTIYF. CDR3 nucleotide sequence: TGTGCCAGCAGCTTATCCCACTCTGGAAACACCATATATTTT. The rearrangement uses TRBV11-2 and TRBJ1-3; D ambiguous. V was clipped by 2 bases and J by 0 bases, with 5 bases between them. CDR3 size: 14 residues. The germline V gene encodes CDR1 SGHAT and CDR2 FQNNGV.

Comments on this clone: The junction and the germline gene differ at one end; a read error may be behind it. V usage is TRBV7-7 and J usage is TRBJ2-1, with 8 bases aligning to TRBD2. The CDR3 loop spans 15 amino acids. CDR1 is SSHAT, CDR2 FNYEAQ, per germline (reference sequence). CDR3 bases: TGTGCCAGCAGCCCAGGACTAGCCTCCCACAATGAGCAGTTCTTC. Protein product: CASSPGLASHNEQFF.

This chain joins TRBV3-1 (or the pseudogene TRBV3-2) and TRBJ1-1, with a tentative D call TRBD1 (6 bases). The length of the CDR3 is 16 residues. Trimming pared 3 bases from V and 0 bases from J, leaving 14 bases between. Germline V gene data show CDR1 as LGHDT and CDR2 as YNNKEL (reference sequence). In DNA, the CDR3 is TGTGCCAGCAGCCAGGCTACAGGGATCATGAACACTGAAGCTTTCTTT. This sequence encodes CASSQATGIMNTEAFF.

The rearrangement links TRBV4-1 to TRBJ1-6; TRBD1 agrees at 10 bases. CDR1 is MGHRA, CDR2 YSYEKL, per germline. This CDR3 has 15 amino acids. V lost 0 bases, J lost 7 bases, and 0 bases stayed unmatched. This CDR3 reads CASSQEGQGNSPLHF. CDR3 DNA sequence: TGCGCCAGCAGCCAAGAGGGACAGGGGAATTCACCCCTCCACTTT.

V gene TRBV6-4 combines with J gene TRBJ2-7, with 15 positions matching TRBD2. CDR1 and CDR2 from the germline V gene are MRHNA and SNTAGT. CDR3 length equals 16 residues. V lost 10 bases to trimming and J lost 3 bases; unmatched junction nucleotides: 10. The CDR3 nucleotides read TGTGCCACCCCCGACGGGACTAGCGGGGGGTTCTACGAGCAGTACTTC. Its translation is CATPDGTSGGFYEQYF.

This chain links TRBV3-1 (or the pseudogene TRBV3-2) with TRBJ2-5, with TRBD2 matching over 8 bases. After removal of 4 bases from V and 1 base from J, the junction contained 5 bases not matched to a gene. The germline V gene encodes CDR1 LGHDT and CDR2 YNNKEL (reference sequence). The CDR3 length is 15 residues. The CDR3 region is CASSPRTSLQETQYF. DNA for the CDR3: TGTGCCAGCAGCCCCAGGACTAGCCTCCAAGAGACCCAGTACTTC.

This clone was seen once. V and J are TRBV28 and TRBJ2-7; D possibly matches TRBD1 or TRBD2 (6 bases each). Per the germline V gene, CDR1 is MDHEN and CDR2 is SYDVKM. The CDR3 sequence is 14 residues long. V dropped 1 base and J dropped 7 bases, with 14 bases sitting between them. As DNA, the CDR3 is TGTGCCAGCAGTTTATTTAGGGGGGCCCGGGAGCAGTACTTC. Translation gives CASSLFRGAREQYF.

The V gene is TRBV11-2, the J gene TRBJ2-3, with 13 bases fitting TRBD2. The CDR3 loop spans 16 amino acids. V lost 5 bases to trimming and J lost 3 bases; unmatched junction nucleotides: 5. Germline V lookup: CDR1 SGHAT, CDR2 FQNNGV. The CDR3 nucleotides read TGTGCCAGCAGCGGACGGACTAGCGGGAGAACAGATACGCAGTATTTT. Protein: CASSGRTSGRTDTQYF.

CDR3 sequence reads: CASSLRGFRGNTEAFF. CDR3 coding DNA: TGTGCCAGCAGCTTGAGGGGATTTCGGGGAAACACTGAAGCTTTCTTT. The gene calls are TRBV5-6 and TRBJ1-1, with D perhaps matching TRBD1 (5 bases). V was cut by 1 base and J by 2 bases, with 15 bases left in between. Germline loops: CDR1 SGHDT, CDR2 YYEEEE. CDR3 size: 16 residues.

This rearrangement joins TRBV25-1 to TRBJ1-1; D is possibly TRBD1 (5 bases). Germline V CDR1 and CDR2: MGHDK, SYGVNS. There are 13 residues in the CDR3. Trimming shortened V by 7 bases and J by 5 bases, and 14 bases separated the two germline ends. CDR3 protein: CASTEGALTEAFF. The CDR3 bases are TGTGCCAGCACCGAAGGGGCATTAACTGAAGCTTTCTTT.

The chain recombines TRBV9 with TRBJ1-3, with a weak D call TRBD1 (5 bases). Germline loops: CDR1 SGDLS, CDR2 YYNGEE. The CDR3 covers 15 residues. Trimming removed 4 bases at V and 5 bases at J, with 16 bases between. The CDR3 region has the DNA TGTGCCAGCAGCTCTCCCGGGGAGGGGAGAAACACCATATATTTT. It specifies CASSSPGEGRNTIYF.

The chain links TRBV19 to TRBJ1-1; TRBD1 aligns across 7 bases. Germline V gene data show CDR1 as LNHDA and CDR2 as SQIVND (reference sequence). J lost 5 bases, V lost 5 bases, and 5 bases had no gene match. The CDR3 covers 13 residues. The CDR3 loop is CASSLGQATEAFF. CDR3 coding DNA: TGTGCCAGTAGTCTAGGACAGGCAACTGAAGCTTTCTTT.

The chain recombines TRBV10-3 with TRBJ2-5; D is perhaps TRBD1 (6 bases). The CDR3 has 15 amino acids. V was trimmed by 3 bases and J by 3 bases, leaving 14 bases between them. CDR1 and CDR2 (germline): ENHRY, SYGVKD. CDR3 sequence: CAISDPTDRKETQYF. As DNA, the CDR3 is TGTGCCATCAGTGACCCAACAGACAGGAAAGAGACCCAGTACTTC.

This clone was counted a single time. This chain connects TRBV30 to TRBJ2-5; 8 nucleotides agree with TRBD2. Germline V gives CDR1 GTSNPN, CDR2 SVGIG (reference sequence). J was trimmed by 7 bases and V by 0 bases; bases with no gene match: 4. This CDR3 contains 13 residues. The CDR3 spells CAWSVRSGGTQYF. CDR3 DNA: TGTGCCTGGAGTGTACGAAGCGGGGGGACCCAGTACTTC.

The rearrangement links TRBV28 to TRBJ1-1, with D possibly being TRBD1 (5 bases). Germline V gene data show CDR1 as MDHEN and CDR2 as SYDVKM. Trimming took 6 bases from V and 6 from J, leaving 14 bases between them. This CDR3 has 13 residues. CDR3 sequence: CASSFAEGSEAFF. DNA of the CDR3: TGTGCCAGCAGCTTTGCCGAGGGGTCTGAAGCTTTCTTT. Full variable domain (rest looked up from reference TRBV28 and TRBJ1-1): DVKVTQSSRYLVKRTGEKVFLECVQDMDHENMFWYRQDPGLGLRLIYFSYDVKMKEKGDIPEGYSVSREKKERFSLILESASTNQTSMYLCASSFAEGSEAFFGQGTRLTVV.

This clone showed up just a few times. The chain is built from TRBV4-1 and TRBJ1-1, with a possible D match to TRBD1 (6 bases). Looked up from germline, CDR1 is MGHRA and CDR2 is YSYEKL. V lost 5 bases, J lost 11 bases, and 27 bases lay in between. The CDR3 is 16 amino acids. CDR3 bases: TGCGCCAGCAGCTCCGAAGGTGGGAAGAGGGGGAGAGTCGCTTTCTTT. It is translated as CASSSEGGKRGRVAFF.

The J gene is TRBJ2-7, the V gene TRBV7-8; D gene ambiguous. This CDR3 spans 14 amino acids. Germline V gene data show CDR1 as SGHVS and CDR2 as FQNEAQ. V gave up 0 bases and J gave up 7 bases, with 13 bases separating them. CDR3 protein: CASSLAGRYLEQYF. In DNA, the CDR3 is TGTGCCAGCAGCTTAGCCGGGCGGTACTTAGAGCAGTACTTC. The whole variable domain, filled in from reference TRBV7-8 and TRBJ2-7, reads GAGVSQSPRYKVAKRGQDVALRCDPISGHVSLFWYQQALGQGPEFLTYFQNEAQLDKSGLPSDRFFAERPEGSVSTLKIQRTQQEDSAVYLCASSLAGRYLEQYFGPGTRLTVT.

The chain's CDR3 is CASSDGTATYEQYF. Here the CDR3 DNA reads TGTGCCAGCAGCGACGGGACTGCCACCTACGAGCAGTACTTC. The genes are TRBV5-5 and TRBJ2-7, with TRBD2 as a possible D gene (6 bases). Per the germline V gene, CDR1 is SGHKS and CDR2 is YYEKEE (reference sequence). This CDR3 spans 14 amino acids. V was pared by 4 bases and J by 2 bases, with 13 bases between.

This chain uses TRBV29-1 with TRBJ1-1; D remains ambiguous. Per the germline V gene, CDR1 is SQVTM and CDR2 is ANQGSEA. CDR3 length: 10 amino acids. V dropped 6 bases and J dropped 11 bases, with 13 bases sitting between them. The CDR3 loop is CSVRTGEAFF. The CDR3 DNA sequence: TGCAGCGTAAGGACGGGAGAGGCTTTCTTT.